The clone carrying this T cell receptor beta chain was seen ten or more times. The group of healthy controls was made up of people who were blood bank volunteers in Maryland, USA. Germline values: CDR1 MNHEY, CDR2 SVGEGT. The CDR3 sequence is 11 residues long. Deletions cut 5 bases from V and 11 bases from J, with 10 bases between. MiXCR, applied by TCRdb to the 5' RACE reads, yields one record per CDR3 protein. Here the sample spans about 39,000 distinct CDR3 sequences, around 7.2% being singletons. This sample is drawn from a study of neurological immune-mediated disorders. This clonotype originated in a man between 45 and 60 years old in good health. The chain recombines TRBV6-2 or TRBV6-3 with TRBJ1-5; D not certain. The specimen sequenced was CD4+ T cells from blood. CDR3 region: CASSSLMAQHF. In DNA, the CDR3 is TGTGCCAGCAGTAGTCTGATGGCCCAGCATTTT.